This T cell receptor (beta chain) was recovered during a study of neoadjuvant anti-PD-1 for oral cavity cancer. Regarding this clone: Its antigen is still unknown.

The V gene lost 6 bases and the J gene lost 10 bases, with 16 bases spanning the gap. Germline loops: CDR1 MNHEY, CDR2 SVGAGI. The CDR3 is 12 amino acids. Stage II-IVA oral cavity squamous cell carcinoma was new and untreated by systemic or radiation therapy. Blood libraries mostly used approximately 0.5 ug genomic DNA, six replicates each. Measured with immunoSEQ multiplex PCR; TCRdb has only the in-frame clones, and not every one. The table lists tens of thousands of clones, around 80% of them singletons. The study, taken as a whole, reports: Higher pretreatment Treg/Th17 ratios tracked higher pretreatment blood clonality. TCR analyses covered only a few patients per response group.

The source material was PBMCs, sampled before nivolumab (anti-PD-1) treatment. The V gene is TRBV6-5, the J gene TRBJ2-7; D call uncertain. The source is a person between 40 and 80 years old with oral cavity squamous cell carcinoma. The CDR3, as DNA: TGTGCCAGCAGCAAAATTCTTGGGCGTCAGTACTTC. Translated, it gives CASSKILGRQYF.